This T cell receptor beta chain came from a study of cytomegalovirus exposure and HLA in healthy donors. Study-level points and caveats: HLA-A and HLA-B allele assignments for most subjects were reportedly predicted accurately using TCR beta sequences. A cluster of highly shared sequence variants was likely a sequencing artifact. Donors were assumed by presence/absence analyses to have roughly uniform sequencing depth.

As concerns this clone: Its antigen is undetermined.

It was with 60 Vbeta and 13 Jbeta primers that the PCR ran. Measured with immunoSEQ multiplex PCR; TCRdb has only the in-frame clones, and not every one. This table holds about 130,000 clones, more than 75% found once. The sequence was collected from a man under 40 in good health and CMV-seropositive. The material sequenced was PBMCs.

In nucleotides, the CDR3 is TGTGCCAGCATCCCCATCAGGGGCACCGGGGAGCTGTTTTTT. Its protein product is CASIPIRGTGELFF. This chain connects TRBV11-2 to TRBJ2-2; D perhaps matches TRBD1 (6 bases). Per germline, CDR1 SGHAT and CDR2 FQNNGV. V was pared by 7 bases and J by 4 bases, with 13 bases between. The CDR3 is 14 amino acids.